Below are 2 T cell receptor beta chains sequenced from a single sample in a study of cytomegalovirus exposure and HLA in healthy donors. The protocol was immunoSEQ multiplex PCR, while the TCRdb copy is restricted to in-frame clones and leaves out a portion. In the table there are about 310,000 clones, around 90% of which are singletons. The sequencing sample was made of PBMCs. These receptors originate from a man aged 30-40 years in good health and CMV-seronegative.

The chain couples TRBV19 to TRBJ2-7; 9 bases are a match to TRBD1. The CDR3 length is 16 residues. Germline CDR1 reads LNHDA; CDR2 reads SQIVND (reference sequence). V lost 4 bases, J lost 7 bases, and 14 bases stayed unmatched. CDR3 in amino acids: CASSNRPGQGPGEQYF. The CDR3 DNA reads as TGTGCCAGTAGTAATCGTCCAGGACAGGGGCCGGGGGAGCAGTACTTC. Based on the CDR3 plus reference TRBV19 and TRBJ2-7, the full variable domain is DGGITQSPKYLFRKEGQNVTLSCEQNLNHDAMYWYRQDPGQGLRLIYYSQIVNDFQKGDIAEGYSVSREKKESFPLTVTSAQKNPTAFYLCASSNRPGQGPGEQYFGPGTRLTVT.

This chain connects TRBV7-2 to TRBJ1-5, with D unclear. This CDR3 comprises 17 residues. The germline V and J ends were trimmed by 4 bases and 4 bases, with 20 bases remaining between them. The V gene's germline CDR1 is SGHTA and CDR2 FQGNSA. CDR3 sequence (DNA): TGTGCCAGCAGCTCCGACGGCGGTCGAGGGTGGAATCAGCCCCAGCATTTT. Its translation is CASSSDGGRGWNQPQHF.